This TCR beta chain was obtained from a study of blood T cells in healthy people across ages (dated by TCRdb to between 2014 and 2017). For the wider study: In model experiments, template switching captured roughly one uniquely barcoded TCR beta cDNA molecule for every two T cells. To track age-related changes in TCR beta repertoire diversity, the study relied on deep sequencing normalized with unique cDNA molecular identifiers. Four age groups were formed from the donors: young (average approximately 16 years), middle-aged (more than 35), aged (62) and long-lived (about 75). Donors of different ages were randomly distributed across sequencing lanes to avoid experimental bias. For two donors (one aged 18 to 30 and one aged 80 or older), the study analyzed two additional independent replicas of 1 million unique cDNA reads from the same blood draw. The research as a whole found: A strong correlation was found between observed TCR beta diversity and the percentage of naive T cells measured by flow cytometry. Compared with the aged group, more naive CD4+ T cells, fewer expanded clones and increased TCR diversity were shown by the long-lived group, suggesting age selection. Because donor CMV infection status was unknown, age-related changes in expanded clonotypes were potentially confounded. Estimates of total diversity based on one million sequenced T cells were regarded as lower bounds and as underestimates. Observed TCR beta diversity per million T cells fell roughly linearly with age, and a significant reduction was already apparent by age roughly 40. Conclusive comparison of naive and antigen-experienced compartments was prevented by the profiling of bulk unsorted PBMCs.

About this clonotype itself: Its binding antigen is unknown. No base quality information exists; no much larger clone differs at one position.

The library was generated by 5' RACE. Sequencing relied on an Illumina HiSeq 2500. The second PCR ran for roughly 6 to 11 cycles and used a J-beta primer mix along with a sample-barcoded 5' primer. A unique molecular identifier was introduced onto each TCR beta cDNA molecule by a template-switch 5' adaptor carrying 12 random nucleotides. Each sample yielded at least 3 million CDR3-containing paired-end reads. The Mint cDNA synthesis kit, primed by a TRBC-specific oligonucleotide, was used to synthesize first-strand cDNA from all RNA. Following uracil-DNA glycosylase treatment, all cDNA underwent a first 18-cycle PCR with the universal primers M1SS and BC2_uni_R. As for how the authors treated the data: Normalization of each sample was performed by random selection of 1 million high-quality reads, each carrying a distinct molecular identifier. Instead of being binned into consensus sequences, reads that shared molecular identifiers were thrown out. MiTCR, with a Q25 quality threshold and the strictest error-elimination algorithm, was used for CDR3 identification, clonotype clustering and error correction. Lower-bound total TCR beta diversity was estimated with a nonparametric unseen species model using Euler transformation. TCRdb cleaned the public reads at Q25 with fastp, built clones with MiXCR and kept in-frame beta chains. Rows are combined by CDR3 protein, so each entry shows the most common genes and DNA. Here the V and J calls rest on TCRdb's processing, not on the authors' analysis. In all, the sample holds about 970,000 distinct CDR3 sequences, and approximately 50% of those were seen once. The top ten clones comprise over 20% of the sample.

Systemically healthy Caucasian individuals from Russia, some 40 in total and aged roughly 6 to 100 years, were included as donors. Around 10 milliliters of peripheral blood were drawn from each donor into EDTA-treated Vacutainer tubes. Ficoll-Paque density-gradient centrifugation was used to isolate PBMCs, with at least 7 million per sample. Trizol reagent was used to extract total RNA from PBMCs, with at least 6 micrograms per sample. The percentages of naive CD45RAhigh/CD27high T cells were determined by flow cytometry on a PBMC aliquot from every donor. The germline V and J ends show losses of 0 bases and 0 bases respectively, and no gene match explains 12 bases of the junction. The germline V gene supplies CDR1 SGHRS and CDR2 YFSETQ. Its CDR3 holds 20 amino acids, cysteine through phenylalanine. Only the CDR3 DNA stays, 60 bases, in frame from base 1.

This receptor was taken from a woman aged 60-75 years in good health. Sequenced: blood. The chain was built from TRBV5-1 and TRBJ2-1; 10 middle bases align to TRBD2. CDR3 region: CASSLGTVASGRSSYNEQFF. DNA sequence: TGCGCCAGCAGCTTGGGTACAGTAGCTAGCGGGAGAAGCTCCTACAATGAGCAGTTCTTC.